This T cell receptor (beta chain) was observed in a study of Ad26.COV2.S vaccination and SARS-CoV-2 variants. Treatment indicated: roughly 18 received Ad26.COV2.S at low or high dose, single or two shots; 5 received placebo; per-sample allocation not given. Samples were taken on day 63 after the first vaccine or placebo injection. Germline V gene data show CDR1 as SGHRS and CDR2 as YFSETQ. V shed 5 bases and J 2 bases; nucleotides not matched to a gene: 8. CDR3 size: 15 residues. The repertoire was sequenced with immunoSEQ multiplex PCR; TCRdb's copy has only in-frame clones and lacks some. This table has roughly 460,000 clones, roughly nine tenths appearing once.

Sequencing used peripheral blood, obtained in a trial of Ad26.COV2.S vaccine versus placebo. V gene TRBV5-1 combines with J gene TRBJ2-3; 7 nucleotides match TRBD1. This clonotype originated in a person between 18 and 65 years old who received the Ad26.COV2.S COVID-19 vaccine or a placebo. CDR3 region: CASRDRLEATDTQYF. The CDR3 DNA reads TGCGCCAGCAGGGACAGGCTGGAAGCCACAGATACGCAGTATTTT.